Following are 21 T cell receptor beta chains from one sample sequenced in a study of T cell repertoires in cytomegalovirus infection. Using its own MiXCR run on the reads, TCRdb lists one record per CDR3 protein. Here the sample spans about 320,000 distinct CDR3 sequences, more than 8% being singletons. The sample was PBMCs. The receptors stem from a human donor in good health (CMV status not recorded). Some clones in this sample may be carry-over from other donors' samples.

The chain employs TRBV6-8 and TRBJ2-2; D unclear. V gave up 4 bases and J gave up 10 bases, with 16 bases separating them. Germline CDR1 reads MNHGY; CDR2 reads SAAAGT. CDR3 length: 14 amino acids. The CDR3 loop reads CASSSYLGMVELFF. Written as DNA, the CDR3 is TGTGCCAGCAGTTCGTATTTGGGGATGGTGGAGCTGTTTTTT.

The sample holds many counts of this clonotype. This chain's CDR3 is CASSLYNKGLKAFF. CDR3 DNA sequence: TGTGCCAGCAGTCTTTATAATAAGGGGTTAAAAGCTTTCTTT. This chain connects TRBV28 to TRBJ1-1, with TRBD1 as a possible D gene (5 bases). V lost 5 bases and J 9 bases, leaving 19 bases between the germline ends. CDR1 and CDR2 (germline): MDHEN, SYDVKM. The CDR3 has 14 amino acids.

This clonotype came up a few times. The chain uses TRBV28 and TRBJ2-4; 10 bases agree with TRBD2. V shed 6 bases and J 0 bases; nucleotides not matched to a gene: 11. The CDR3 loop spans 18 amino acids. Germline V gene sequence: CDR1 MDHEN, CDR2 SYDVKM. CDR3 region: CASRRRLAGILAKNIQYF. The CDR3 DNA reads as TGTGCCAGCAGACGGCGACTAGCGGGTATACTAGCCAAAAACATTCAGTACTTC. Combining the CDR3 with reference TRBV28 and TRBJ2-4 gives the whole variable domain DVKVTQSSRYLVKRTGEKVFLECVQDMDHENMFWYRQDPGLGLRLIYFSYDVKMKEKGDIPEGYSVSREKKERFSLILESASTNQTSMYLCASRRRLAGILAKNIQYFGAGTRLSVL.

The chain employs TRBV4-1 and TRBJ2-2; possible D gene TRBD1, 6 bases. This CDR3 has 15 amino acids. CDR1 and CDR2 from the germline V gene are MGHRA and YSYEKL. Between the trimmed V and J ends, which lost 8 bases and 1 base, there was a span of 14 bases. CDR3 amino acids: CASRKGGVNTGELFF. The DNA of the CDR3 is TGCGCCAGCCGTAAAGGGGGAGTGAACACCGGGGAGCTGTTTTTT.

In its sample, this clonotype was seen once. The genes are TRBV6-6 and TRBJ1-5; 9 bases map to TRBD1. The CDR3 runs to 14 residues. V trimming: 6 bases; J trimming: 7 bases; junction bases outside the gene matches: 7. Per the germline V gene, CDR1 is MNHNY and CDR2 is SVGAGI (reference sequence). The CDR3 coding sequence is TGTGCCAGCAGATCACAGGGGGCGGGCCAGCCCCAGCATTTT. Its translation is CASRSQGAGQPQHF.

In this sample, this clonotype turned up many times. This rearrangement joins TRBV7-2 to TRBJ2-2, with TRBD2 matching 8 bases. The CDR3 sequence is 15 residues long. V trimming: 5 bases; J trimming: 7 bases; junction bases outside the gene matches: 9. Germline lookup yields CDR1 SGHTA and CDR2 FQGNSA. CDR3: CASSPGTRLDGELFF. The DNA for the CDR3 is TGTGCCAGCAGCCCAGGGACTAGGCTAGACGGGGAGCTGTTTTTT.

This clonotype was recorded at least ten times. The V call is TRBV7-9, the J call TRBJ2-2; D call uncertain. The germline CDR1 and CDR2 sequences are SEHNR and FQNEAQ (reference sequence). Trimming took off 6 bases at V and 6 bases at J, with 11 bases between the two ends. This CDR3 is 13 amino acids long. DNA for the CDR3: TGTGCCAGCAGTTTGGCCGCGCCCGGGGAGCTGTTTTTT. Protein sequence: CASSLAAPGELFF.

This clonotype was seen repeatedly, ten times or more. The CDR3: CASSTAAVVNTEAFF. The CDR3 nucleotides are TGTGCCAGCAGCACGGCGGCGGTGGTTAACACTGAAGCTTTCTTT. This chain links TRBV7-2 with TRBJ1-1, with D unresolved. CDR3 size: 15 residues. Germline V lookup: CDR1 SGHTA, CDR2 FQGNSA. V was trimmed by 5 bases and J by 2 bases, leaving 15 bases between them.

This clonotype was observed at least ten times. J is TRBJ1-1 and V is TRBV7-2; D unresolved. Germline CDR1 is SGHTA and CDR2 is FQGNSA. The CDR3 covers 13 residues. This chain's CDR3 is CATGSGLNTEAFF. The CDR3 nucleotides are TGTGCAACCGGGAGCGGATTGAACACTGAAGCTTTCTTT.

This chain joins TRBV28 and TRBJ2-7; D is ambiguous. The germline V and J ends were trimmed by 5 bases and 3 bases, with 8 bases remaining between them. The V gene's germline CDR1 is MDHEN and CDR2 SYDVKM. The CDR3 totals 12 residues. CDR3 DNA: TGTGCCAGCAGTCCCCCACGCTACGAGCAGTACTTC. Protein: CASSPPRYEQYF.

This clonotype is medium-sized (0.01 to 0.1%) within its sample. This chain connects TRBV7-9 to TRBJ1-2; D gene ambiguous. Germline lookup yields CDR1 SEHNR and CDR2 FQNEAQ (reference sequence). The V end was cut by 3 bases, the J end by 2 bases, with 10 bases between. CDR3 length: 14 amino acids. CDR3 loop: CASSLNSVNYGYTF. DNA of the CDR3: TGTGCCAGCAGCTTGAATTCCGTGAACTATGGCTACACCTTC.

Comment on this clonotype: Possible read error: a much larger clone is one base away. This chain links TRBV11-2 with TRBJ1-2; 7 bases align to TRBD1. CDR3 length: 14 residues. The germline gives CDR1 SGHAT, CDR2 FQNNGV. CDR3 region: CVSSPTGYGYGYTF. The CDR3 region has the DNA TGTGTCAGCAGCCCGACAGGGTACGGCTATGGCTACACCTTC. Based on the CDR3 plus reference TRBV11-2 and TRBJ1-2, the full variable domain is EAGVAQSPRYKIIEKRQSVAFWCNPISGHATLYWYQQILGQGPKLLIQFQNNGVVDDSQLPKDRFSAERLKGVDSTLKIQPAKLEDSAVYLCVSSPTGYGYGYTFGSGTRLTVV.

This clonotype was seen many times. This sequence joins TRBV7-2 and TRBJ2-3; D might be TRBD1 (6 bases). This CDR3 is 14 amino acids long. The germline CDR1 and CDR2 sequences are SGHTA and FQGNSA. The ends were cut back, 8 bases at V and 4 bases at J, with 16 bases in the middle. The CDR3, as DNA: TGTGCCAGCCTCAACGGCAAGGGGGCAGATACGCAGTATTTT. It yields the protein CASLNGKGADTQYF.

In this sample, this clonotype turned up many times. This chain links TRBV4-1 with TRBJ2-1; no clear D gene. CDR1 MGHRA and CDR2 YSYEKL come from the germline V gene. The CDR3 is 16 residues long. Trimming left V 0 bases short and J 6 bases short, with 15 bases between. The CDR3 here is CASSQDRNRVPNEQFF. As DNA, the CDR3 is TGCGCCAGCAGCCAAGATAGGAATCGAGTCCCCAATGAGCAGTTCTTC.

The chain uses TRBV7-6 and TRBJ2-6; 7 nucleotides match TRBD1. With 6 bases clipped from V and 3 bases from J, the junction kept 5 bases outside the gene matches. Germline-derived CDR1 and CDR2 are SGHVS and FNYEAQ. The CDR3 length is 15 residues. This CDR3 is CASSRQGYGANVLTF. The CDR3 nucleotides read TGTGCCAGCAGTAGACAGGGCTATGGGGCCAACGTCCTGACTTTC. Based on the CDR3 plus reference TRBV7-6 and TRBJ2-6, the full variable domain is GAGVSQSPRYKVTKRGQDVALRCDPISGHVSLYWYRQALGQGPEFLTYFNYEAQQDKSGLPNDRFSAERPEGSISTLTIQRTEQRDSAMYRCASSRQGYGANVLTFGAGSRLTVL.

The rearrangement joins TRBV28 to TRBJ2-7, with 8 bases that match TRBD1. V lost 2 bases and J lost 6; bases outside the gene matches: 9. The CDR3 runs 15 residues. CDR1 is MDHEN and CDR2 is SYDVKM in the germline V gene. The CDR3 coding sequence is TGTGCCAGCAGTTTAGGCAGGGGGCGCCTCGGCGAGCAGTACTTC. This encodes CASSLGRGRLGEQYF.

The table lists this clonotype with many counts. The chain links TRBV7-2 to TRBJ1-3; D gene unclear. Between the trimmed V and J ends, which lost 5 bases and 4 bases, there was a span of 9 bases. CDR3 length: 13 amino acids. Per germline, CDR1 SGHTA and CDR2 FQGNSA. CDR3 DNA sequence: TGTGCCAGCAGCCCTAGGGCAGGAAACACCATATATTTT. This codes for CASSPRAGNTIYF.

The chain is built from TRBV9 and TRBJ2-1; D remains ambiguous. The V gene's germline CDR1 is SGDLS and CDR2 YYNGEE. This CDR3 has 14 residues. V was pared by 3 bases and J by 4 bases, with 11 bases between. As DNA, the CDR3 is TGTGCCAGCAGCGCCAATACACTTTACAATGAGCAGTTCTTC. Its translation: CASSANTLYNEQFF.

This clonotype showed up many times. The rearrangement uses TRBV7-2 and TRBJ2-2; maybe TRBD2 (6 bases). The CDR3 has 14 residues. The ends were cut back, 5 bases at V and 2 bases at J, with 9 bases in the middle. The germline CDR1 and CDR2 sequences are SGHTA and FQGNSA. The CDR3 nucleotides read TGTGCCAGCAGCGCGGGATTTAACACCGGGGAGCTGTTTTTT. Residues: CASSAGFNTGELFF.

This clonotype was seen repeatedly, ten times or more. This chain connects TRBV27 to TRBJ1-2; D gene ambiguous. V was shortened by 5 bases and J by 4 bases, with 11 bases between the two germline ends. From germline, CDR1 is MNHEY and CDR2 SMNVEV (reference sequence). This CDR3 has 13 amino acids. This CDR3 is CASSTMVGYGYTF. For the CDR3, the DNA is TGTGCCAGCAGTACAATGGTGGGCTATGGCTACACCTTC.

V and J are TRBV4-2 and TRBJ1-1; 8 nucleotides align to TRBD1. V gave up 0 bases and J gave up 4 bases; unmatched junction bases: 7. CDR3 length: 16 residues. Germline CDR1 is LGHNA and CDR2 is YNFKEQ. CDR3 bases: TGTGCCAGCAGCCAAGACCCGACAGGGGTTGGCACTGAAGCTTTCTTT. Amino acids: CASSQDPTGVGTEAFF.